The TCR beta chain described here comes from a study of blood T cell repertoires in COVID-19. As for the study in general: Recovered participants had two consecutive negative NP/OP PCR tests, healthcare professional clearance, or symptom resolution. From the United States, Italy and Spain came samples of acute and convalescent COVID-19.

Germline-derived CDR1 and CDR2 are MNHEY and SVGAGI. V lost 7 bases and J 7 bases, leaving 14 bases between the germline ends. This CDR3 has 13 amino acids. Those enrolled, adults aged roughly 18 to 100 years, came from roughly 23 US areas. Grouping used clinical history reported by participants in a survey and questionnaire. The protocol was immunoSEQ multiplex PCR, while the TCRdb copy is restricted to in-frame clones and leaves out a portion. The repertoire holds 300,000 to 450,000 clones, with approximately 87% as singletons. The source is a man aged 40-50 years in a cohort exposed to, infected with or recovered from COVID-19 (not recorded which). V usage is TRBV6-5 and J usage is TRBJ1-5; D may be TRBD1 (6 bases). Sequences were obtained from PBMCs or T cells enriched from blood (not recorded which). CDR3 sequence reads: CASTLGGAQPQHF. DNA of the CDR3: TGTGCCAGCACCTTGGGGGGGGCCCAGCCCCAGCATTTT.